This T cell receptor beta chain originates from a study of T cells in Graves' hyperthyroidism and ophthalmopathy (dated by TCRdb to between 2017 and 2020). In terms of the full investigation: Peripheral blood was sampled at the time of initial diagnosis, prior to any treatment. To identify distinguishing TCR V-J signatures, a discovery cohort of roughly 100 patients was used, comprising approximately 40 with Graves' ophthalmopathy and 57 with stable Graves' hyperthyroidism. Prospective prediction of ophthalmopathy was tested in an independent validation cohort of 18 to 20 hyperthyroidism patients and some 17 patients who later progressed to ophthalmopathy. The 90 or so discovery patients were randomly split 7:3 into training and test sets. The study also compared thyroid tissue and blood T-cell repertoires from five or six Graves' hyperthyroidism patients. Following sampling, methimazole starting at 30 mg daily was given to hyperthyroidism patients, and high-dose intravenous methylprednisolone was given to ophthalmopathy patients. The paper reports TCR Vbeta CDR3 sequencing of roughly 140 peripheral blood samples: approximately 41 ophthalmopathy, fewer than 80 hyperthyroidism and around 17 progressor patients.

According to the germline V gene, CDR1 reads MNHEY and CDR2 reads SVGEGT. At the junction V is shortened by 6 bases and J by 9 bases, with 15 bases in between. The CDR3 sequence holds 13 residues, the cysteine and phenylalanine included. The sequence is cut down to CDR3 DNA, 39 bases in frame from base 1. Turning to this clonotype: Its specific antigen is unknown. The sample holds no much larger clone one base away, and base qualities are not on file.

General findings and caveats noted by the study authors: Most expanded thyroid clonotypes (frequency above 0.001) were also found in blood, which suggests that blood repertoires may mirror thyroid immune responses. No statistical method was used to fix the sample size in advance, and group allocation was not hidden from the investigators. A model built on a 13 V-J signature distinguished ophthalmopathy from stable hyperthyroidism, reaching around 90% sensitivity and about 81% specificity in cross-validation and 80%/75% in testing. During validation, the model predicted progression to ophthalmopathy a median of approximately 6 months ahead of onset, with just under 71% sensitivity and about 72% specificity.

The TCR beta CDR3 regions were amplified from RNA transcripts. The first round of RT-PCR for the TCR CDR3 was performed with the HTBI primer set and the Qiagen OneStep RT-PCR kit. The libraries were constructed in a second round of multiplex PCR and then size-selected and purified. The libraries were sequenced on an Illumina HiSeq2000 using paired-end 100 bp reads. As for the authors' bioinformatics: SOAPnuke was used to process the raw data, throwing out any read that contained adapters or uncalled bases, had a mean Phred below 15, or lacked an exact constant-primer or identifier match. High-quality paired reads were merged using COPE v1.2.5, and each unique nucleotide sequence was defined as a clonotype. MiTCR v1.1 was used to align clonotypes to the IMGT TRBV, TRBD and TRBJ reference segments. Analysis was restricted to V-J combinations with a frequency above 0.0001, which covered 99% to 99.2% of repertoires. A TCS score was defined as the ratio of F50 (clonal expansion) to E x V (chaos), with BLOSUM62-based TCRdist applied between CDR3 peptides within each V-J. Welch's t-statistics and random forest reduced fewer than 600 V-J features to 10 to 15, which were used in a naive Bayes classifier (R e1071). Using fastp trimming at Q25 and MiXCR clonotype assembly, TCRdb reanalyzed the public sequencing data and kept in-frame beta chains. Each entry merges the rows of one CDR3 protein and shows their most common DNA and genes. The V and J calls, along with clone size, are taken from TCRdb and not from the paper's own processing. The sample data list roughly 360,000 distinct CDR3 sequences, and less than 15% of these were observed just once. The top ten clonotypes cover around 20% of the sample.

Hyperthyroidism patients were newly diagnosed, with disease duration under 2 months, and aged 18 to 65 years. Exclusion was applied to patients with uncontrolled infections, other autoimmune diseases, pregnancy or lactation. Clinical symptoms, serum thyroxine and TRAb, thyroid ultrasound, and orbital computed tomography formed the basis for the diagnoses. For progressor patients, blood was drawn at the first diagnosis of hyperthyroidism, before any ophthalmopathy symptoms had appeared. PBMCs were separated from roughly 10 ml of fresh peripheral blood using Ficoll-Paque density gradient centrifugation. Progressor patients were defined as those initially diagnosed with Graves' hyperthyroidism in whom ophthalmopathy developed during follow-up. Trizol reagent was used to extract total RNA, and RNA quality was then checked on an Agilent 2100 Bioanalyzer.

The sequencing sample was made of blood. The TCR comes from a young man with Graves' hyperthyroidism that later progressed to Graves' ophthalmopathy. Recombination linked TRBV6-2 or TRBV6-3 to TRBJ2-1; the D segment may tentatively be TRBD1 or TRBD2, each giving 7 matched bases. The DNA is TGTGCCAGCAGCAACCCAGGGGGGGGTGAGCAGTTCTTC. The translation is CASSNPGGGEQFF.